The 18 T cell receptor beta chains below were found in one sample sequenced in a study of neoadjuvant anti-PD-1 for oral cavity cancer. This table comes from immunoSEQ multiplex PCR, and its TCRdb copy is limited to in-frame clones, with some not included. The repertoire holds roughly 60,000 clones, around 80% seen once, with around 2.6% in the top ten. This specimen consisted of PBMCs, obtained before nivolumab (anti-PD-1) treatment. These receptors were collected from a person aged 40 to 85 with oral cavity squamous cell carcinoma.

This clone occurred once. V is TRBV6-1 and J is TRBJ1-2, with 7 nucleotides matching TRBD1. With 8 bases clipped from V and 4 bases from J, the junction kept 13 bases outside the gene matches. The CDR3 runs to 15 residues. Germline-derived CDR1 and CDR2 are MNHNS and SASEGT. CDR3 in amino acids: CASDPYAGTAYGYTF. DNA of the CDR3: TGTGCCAGCGACCCCTACGCCGGGACAGCCTATGGCTACACCTTC.

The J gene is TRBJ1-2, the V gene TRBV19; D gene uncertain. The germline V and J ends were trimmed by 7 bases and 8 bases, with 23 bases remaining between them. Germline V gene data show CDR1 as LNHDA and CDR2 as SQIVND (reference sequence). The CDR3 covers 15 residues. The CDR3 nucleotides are TGTGCCAGTACTGGAGACGCTAGAGGCCCCTTCGGCTACACCTTC. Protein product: CASTGDARGPFGYTF.

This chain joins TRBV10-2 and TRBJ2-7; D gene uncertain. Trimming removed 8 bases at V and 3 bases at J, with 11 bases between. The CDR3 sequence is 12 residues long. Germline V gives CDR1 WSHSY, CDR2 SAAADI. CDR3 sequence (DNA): TGCGCCAGCGGGCTAGGATACTACGAGCAGTACTTC. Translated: CASGLGYYEQYF.

The DNA for the CDR3 is TGTGCCAGCAGGCCCGGACCCACTCGAGAGAACATTCAGTACTTC. Translated, it gives CASRPGPTRENIQYF. The rearrangement joins TRBV7-2 to TRBJ2-4, with D unresolved. Trimming removed 6 bases from V and 7 bases from J, with 19 bases in between. The germline gives CDR1 SGHTA, CDR2 FQGNSA. The CDR3 spans 15 residues.

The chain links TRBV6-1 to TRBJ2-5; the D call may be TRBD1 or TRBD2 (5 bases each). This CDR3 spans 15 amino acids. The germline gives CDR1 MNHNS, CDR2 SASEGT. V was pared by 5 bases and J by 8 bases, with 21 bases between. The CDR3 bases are TGTGCCAGCAGTCCCCCCGGGACGGTCCTCGGTACCCAGTACTTC. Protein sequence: CASSPPGTVLGTQYF.

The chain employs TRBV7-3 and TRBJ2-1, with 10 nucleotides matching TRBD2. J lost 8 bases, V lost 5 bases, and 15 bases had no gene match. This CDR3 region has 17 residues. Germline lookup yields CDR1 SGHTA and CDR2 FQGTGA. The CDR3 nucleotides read TGTGCCAGCAGCATCCAGGGGAGCGGGAGGGGAGGAGATGAGCAGTTCTTC. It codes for CASSIQGSGRGGDEQFF.

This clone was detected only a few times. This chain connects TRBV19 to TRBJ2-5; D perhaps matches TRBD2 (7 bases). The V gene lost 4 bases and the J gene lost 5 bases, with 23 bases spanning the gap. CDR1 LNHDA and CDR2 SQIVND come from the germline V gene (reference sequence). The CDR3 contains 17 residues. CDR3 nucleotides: TGTGCCAGTAGTAACCTTACTCGCGGGGGCGGACGGGAGACCCAGTACTTC. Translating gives CASSNLTRGGGRETQYF.

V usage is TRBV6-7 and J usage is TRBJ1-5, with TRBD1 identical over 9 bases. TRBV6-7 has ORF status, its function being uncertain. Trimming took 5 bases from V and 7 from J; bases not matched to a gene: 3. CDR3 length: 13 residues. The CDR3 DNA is TGTGCCAGCAGTCGGACAGGGGAGCAGCCCCAGCATTTT. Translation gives CASSRTGEQPQHF.

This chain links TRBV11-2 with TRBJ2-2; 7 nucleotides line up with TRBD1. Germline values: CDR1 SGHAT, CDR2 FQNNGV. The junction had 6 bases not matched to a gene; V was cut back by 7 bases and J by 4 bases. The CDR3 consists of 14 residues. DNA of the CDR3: TGTGCCAGCACTAGGTCAGGGGGCACCGGGGAGCTGTTTTTT. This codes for CASTRSGGTGELFF.

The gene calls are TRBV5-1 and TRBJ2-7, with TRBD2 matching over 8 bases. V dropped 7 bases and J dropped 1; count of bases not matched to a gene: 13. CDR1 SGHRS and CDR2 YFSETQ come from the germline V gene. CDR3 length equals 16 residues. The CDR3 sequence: CASRYDTSGRSYEQYF. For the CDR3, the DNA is TGCGCCAGCCGATACGACACTAGCGGCCGATCCTACGAGCAGTACTTC.

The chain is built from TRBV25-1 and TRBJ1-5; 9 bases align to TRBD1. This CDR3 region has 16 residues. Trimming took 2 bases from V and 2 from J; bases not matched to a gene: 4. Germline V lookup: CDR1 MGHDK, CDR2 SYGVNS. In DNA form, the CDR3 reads TGTGCCAGCAGTGAAACAGGGGGCACGGGCAATCAGCCCCAGCATTTT. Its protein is CASSETGGTGNQPQHF.

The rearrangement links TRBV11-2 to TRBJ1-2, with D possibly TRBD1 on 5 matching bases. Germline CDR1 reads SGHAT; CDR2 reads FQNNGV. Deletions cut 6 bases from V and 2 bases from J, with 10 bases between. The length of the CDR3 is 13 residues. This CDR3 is CASRGGTNYGYTF. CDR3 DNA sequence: TGTGCCAGCAGGGGGGGAACGAACTATGGCTACACCTTC.

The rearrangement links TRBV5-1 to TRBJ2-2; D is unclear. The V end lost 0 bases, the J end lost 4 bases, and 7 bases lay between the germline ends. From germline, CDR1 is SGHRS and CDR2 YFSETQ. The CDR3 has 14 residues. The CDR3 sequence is CASSLAVSTGELFF. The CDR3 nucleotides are TGCGCCAGCAGCTTGGCAGTCAGCACCGGGGAGCTGTTTTTT. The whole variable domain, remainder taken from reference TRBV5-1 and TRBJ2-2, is KAGVTQTPRYLIKTRGQQVTLSCSPISGHRSVSWYQQTPGQGLQFLFEYFSETQRNKGNFPGRFSGRQFSNSRSEMNVSTLELGDSALYLCASSLAVSTGELFFGEGSRLTVL.

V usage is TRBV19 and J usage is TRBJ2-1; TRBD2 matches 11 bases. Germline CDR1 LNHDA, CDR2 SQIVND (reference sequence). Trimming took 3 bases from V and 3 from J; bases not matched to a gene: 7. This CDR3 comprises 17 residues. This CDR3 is CASSIGTSGLSYNEQFF. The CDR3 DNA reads TGTGCCAGTAGTATCGGGACTAGCGGACTAAGCTACAATGAGCAGTTCTTC.

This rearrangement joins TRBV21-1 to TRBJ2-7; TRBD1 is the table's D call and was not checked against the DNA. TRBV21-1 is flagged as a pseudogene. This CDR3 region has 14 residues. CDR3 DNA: TGTGCCAGCAGCAAAGGTAAGGGGTGGTACGAGCAGTACTTC. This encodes CASSKGKGWYEQYF.

DNA for the CDR3: TGCAGTGCTTTCAGGGAACGGGGTGCTTTCTTT. It yields the protein CSAFRERGAFF. This chain links TRBV20-1 with TRBJ1-1; D is perhaps TRBD1 (5 bases). Germline CDR1 is DFQATT and CDR2 is SNEGSKA (reference sequence). The CDR3 length is 11 residues. With 5 bases removed from V and 11 bases from J, the gap between germline ends came to 15 bases.

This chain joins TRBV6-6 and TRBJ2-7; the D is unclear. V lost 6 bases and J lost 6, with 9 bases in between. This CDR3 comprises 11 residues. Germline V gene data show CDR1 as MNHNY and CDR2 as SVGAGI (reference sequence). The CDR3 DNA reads TGTGCCAGCAGCCGAGGTAGCGAGCAGTACTTC. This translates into CASSRGSEQYF.

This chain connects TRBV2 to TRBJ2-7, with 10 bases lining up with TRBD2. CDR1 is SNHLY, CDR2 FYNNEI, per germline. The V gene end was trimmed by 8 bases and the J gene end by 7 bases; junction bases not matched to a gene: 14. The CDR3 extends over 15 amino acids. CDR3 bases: TGTGCCAGCCGGCTTGATAGCGGGAGGCTTTATGAGCAGTACTTC. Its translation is CASRLDSGRLYEQYF.